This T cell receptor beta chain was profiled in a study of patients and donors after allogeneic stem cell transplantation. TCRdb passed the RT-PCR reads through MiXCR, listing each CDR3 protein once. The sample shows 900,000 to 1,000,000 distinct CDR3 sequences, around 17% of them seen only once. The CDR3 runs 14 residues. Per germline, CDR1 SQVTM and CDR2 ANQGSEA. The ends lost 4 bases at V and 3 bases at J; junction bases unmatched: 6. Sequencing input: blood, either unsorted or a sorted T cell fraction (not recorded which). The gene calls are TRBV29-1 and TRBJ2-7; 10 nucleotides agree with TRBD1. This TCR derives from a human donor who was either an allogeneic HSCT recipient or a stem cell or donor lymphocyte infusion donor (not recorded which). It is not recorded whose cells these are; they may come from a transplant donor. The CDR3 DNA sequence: TGCAGCGTTGGTCCGGGACAGGGGAGCTACGAGCAGTACTTC. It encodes CSVGPGQGSYEQYF.